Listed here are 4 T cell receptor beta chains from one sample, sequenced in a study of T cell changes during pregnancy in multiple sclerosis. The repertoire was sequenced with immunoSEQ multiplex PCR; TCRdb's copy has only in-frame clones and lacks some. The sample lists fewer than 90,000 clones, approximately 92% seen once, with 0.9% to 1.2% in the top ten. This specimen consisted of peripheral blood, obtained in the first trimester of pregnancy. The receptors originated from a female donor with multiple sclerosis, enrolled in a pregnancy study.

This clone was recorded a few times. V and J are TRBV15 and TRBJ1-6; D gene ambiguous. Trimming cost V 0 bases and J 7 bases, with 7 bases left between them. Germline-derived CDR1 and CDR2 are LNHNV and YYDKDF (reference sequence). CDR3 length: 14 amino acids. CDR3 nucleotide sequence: TGTGCCACCAGCAGAGAAAGGGAGAATTCACCCCTCCACTTT. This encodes CATSRERENSPLHF.

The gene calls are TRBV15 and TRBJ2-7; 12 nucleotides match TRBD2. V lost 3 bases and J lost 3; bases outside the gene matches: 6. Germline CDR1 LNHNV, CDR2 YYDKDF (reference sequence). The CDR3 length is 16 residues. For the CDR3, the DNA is TGTGCCACCAGCAGGGAACGACTAGCGGGAGTCTACGAGCAGTACTTC. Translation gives CATSRERLAGVYEQYF.

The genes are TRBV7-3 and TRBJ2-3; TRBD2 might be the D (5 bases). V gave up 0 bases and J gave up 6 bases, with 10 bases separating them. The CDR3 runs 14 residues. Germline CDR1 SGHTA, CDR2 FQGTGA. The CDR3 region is CASSLTSTSDTQYF. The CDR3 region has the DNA TGTGCCAGCAGCTTAACTAGCACTAGTGATACGCAGTATTTT.

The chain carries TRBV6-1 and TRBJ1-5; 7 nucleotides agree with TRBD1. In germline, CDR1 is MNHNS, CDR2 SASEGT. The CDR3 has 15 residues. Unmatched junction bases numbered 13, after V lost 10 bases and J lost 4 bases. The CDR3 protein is CATDRDRGENQPQHF. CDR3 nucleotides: TGTGCCACCGACCGGGACAGAGGGGAGAATCAGCCCCAGCATTTT.